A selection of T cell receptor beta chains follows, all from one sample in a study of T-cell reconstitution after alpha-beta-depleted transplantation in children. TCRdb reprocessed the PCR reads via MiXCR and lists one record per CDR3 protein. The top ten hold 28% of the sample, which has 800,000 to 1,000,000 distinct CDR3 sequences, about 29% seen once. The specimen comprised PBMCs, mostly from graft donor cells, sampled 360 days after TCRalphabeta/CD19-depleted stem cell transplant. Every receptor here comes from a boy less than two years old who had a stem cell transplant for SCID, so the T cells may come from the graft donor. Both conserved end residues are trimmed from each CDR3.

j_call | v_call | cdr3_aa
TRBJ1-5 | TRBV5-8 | ASSFEGFSNQPQH
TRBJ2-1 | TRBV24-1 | ATSDFGEYNEQF
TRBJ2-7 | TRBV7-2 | ASTQGDEQY
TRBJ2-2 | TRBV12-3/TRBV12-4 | ASTIGLAGTGELF
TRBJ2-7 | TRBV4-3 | ASSQDRSTIAYEQY
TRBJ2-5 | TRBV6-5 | ASSSPGRGRETQY
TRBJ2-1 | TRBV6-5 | ASSYGRGFFEQF
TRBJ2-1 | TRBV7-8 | ASSLVGTYNEQF
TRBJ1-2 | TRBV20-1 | SARRPGTDRVEGYT
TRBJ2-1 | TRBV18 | ASSPPSPFKGNEQF
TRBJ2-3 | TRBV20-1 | SASPPLRTDTQY
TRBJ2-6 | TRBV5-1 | ASSLYTPSSGANVLT
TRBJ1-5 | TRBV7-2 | ASSLSPDREPQH
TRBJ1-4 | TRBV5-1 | ASSLMGQGTEKLF
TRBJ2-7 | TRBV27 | ASSWGDHYEQY
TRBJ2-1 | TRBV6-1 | ASSEVFRPNEQF
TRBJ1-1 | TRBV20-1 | SASPGRLPMNTEAF
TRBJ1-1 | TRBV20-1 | SARDLRGNTEAF
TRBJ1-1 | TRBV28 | ASSLVQGAGNTEAF
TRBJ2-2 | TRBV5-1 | ASSLGWTGNTGELF
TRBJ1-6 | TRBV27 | ASTKTGINSPLH
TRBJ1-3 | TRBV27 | ASSLTSGVPGNTIY
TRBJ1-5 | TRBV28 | ATLDRGNQPQH
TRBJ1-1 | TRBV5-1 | ASSFYIQGAEAF
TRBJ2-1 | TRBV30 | AWTSGGPSNEQF
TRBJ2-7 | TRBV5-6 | ASSLAWTATYEQY